One sample yielded the 14 T cell receptor beta chains listed below, sequenced in a study of T cell repertoires in ileal Crohn's disease. Some clones are missing from TCRdb's copy, which holds only in-frame ones; the method was immunoSEQ multiplex PCR. The table shows about 31,000 clones, with roughly three quarters occurring only once. The sample was ileal tissue. Receptors originate from an adult with Crohn's disease.

The chain combines TRBV4-3 with TRBJ2-7, with 7 bases fitting TRBD2. J gave up 3 bases and V 4 bases, and 9 bases lay outside the gene matches. CDR1 and CDR2 (germline): LGHNA, YSLEER. CDR3 size: 15 residues. This CDR3 reads CASSPQAGPYYEQYF. The CDR3 DNA reads TGCGCCAGCAGCCCCCAAGCGGGGCCTTACTACGAGCAGTACTTC.

The V call is TRBV5-1, the J call TRBJ1-1; D is ambiguous. In germline, CDR1 is SGHRS, CDR2 YFSETQ. This CDR3 is built from 15 residues. V was trimmed by 0 bases and J by 3 bases, leaving 12 bases between them. The CDR3 region has the DNA TGCGCCAGCAGCTTGGCCTTAGAGATTCACACTGAAGCTTTCTTT. This encodes CASSLALEIHTEAFF.

V usage is TRBV10-3 and J usage is TRBJ2-7, with TRBD1 matching over 11 bases. J was trimmed by 1 base and V by 6 bases; bases with no gene match: 5. The V gene's germline CDR1 is ENHRY and CDR2 SYGVKD. The CDR3 contains 15 residues. CDR3: CAIRPGQGGSYEQYF. The CDR3 bases are TGTGCCATCAGGCCGGGACAGGGGGGTTCCTACGAGCAGTACTTC.

V gene TRBV18 combines with J gene TRBJ2-1; D perhaps matches TRBD1 (6 bases). Trimming stripped 6 bases from V and 9 bases from J, with 12 bases between. Per germline, CDR1 KGHSH and CDR2 LQKENI. The CDR3 sequence is 12 residues long. The CDR3 DNA is TGTGCCAGCTCCCAACGAGGGGGTGAGCAGTTCTTC. The encoded protein is CASSQRGGEQFF.

This chain uses TRBV2 with TRBJ2-1; D ambiguous. The CDR3 is 14 amino acids. Trimming stripped 6 bases from V and 0 bases from J, with 9 bases between. In germline, CDR1 is SNHLY, CDR2 FYNNEI. CDR3 loop: CASRSVSSYNEQFF. In DNA, the CDR3 is TGTGCCAGCAGGTCGGTAAGCTCCTACAATGAGCAGTTCTTC.

This chain connects TRBV4-2 to TRBJ2-5; 8 bases match TRBD2. CDR1 is LGHNA and CDR2 is YNFKEQ in the germline V gene. The CDR3 length is 17 residues. With 0 bases clipped from V and 1 base from J, the junction kept 7 bases outside the gene matches. This chain's CDR3 is CASSQEEVAGFQETQYF. CDR3 nucleotide sequence: TGTGCCAGCAGCCAAGAAGAGGTAGCGGGGTTCCAAGAGACCCAGTACTTC.

In nucleotides, the CDR3 is TGTGCCAGCTCGGTCAGTAGCAATCAGCCCCAGCATTTT. Translated, it gives CASSVSSNQPQHF. V gene TRBV18 combines with J gene TRBJ1-5; unclear D gene. Germline-derived CDR1 and CDR2 are KGHSH and LQKENI. The ends were cut back, 6 bases at V and 0 bases at J, with 6 bases in the middle. The CDR3 is 13 residues long.

This clone has just a few counts. V and J are TRBV20-1 and TRBJ2-7; TRBD1 is a possible D gene (5 bases). The CDR3 has 10 residues. The germline V gene encodes CDR1 DFQATT and CDR2 SNEGSKA (reference sequence). V lost 7 bases, J lost 4 bases, and 8 bases lay in between. The CDR3 reads CSVKGYEQYF. The CDR3 DNA is TGCAGTGTAAAGGGGTACGAGCAGTACTTC.

The V call is TRBV18, the J call TRBJ2-3; D is possibly TRBD2 (6 bases). Looked up from germline, CDR1 is KGHSH and CDR2 is LQKENI. The CDR3 loop spans 17 amino acids. Trimming cost V 3 bases and J 2 bases, with 18 bases left between them. CDR3 residues: CASSPAWGSGLTDTQYF. CDR3 nucleotide sequence: TGTGCCAGCTCACCGGCTTGGGGTAGCGGACTCACAGATACGCAGTATTTT. The full variable domain, with the rest looked up from reference TRBV18 and TRBJ2-3, is NAGVMQNPRHLVRRRGQEARLRCSPMKGHSHVYWYRQLPEEGLKFMVYLQKENIIDESGMPKERFSAEFPKEGPSILRIQQVVRGDSAAYFCASSPAWGSGLTDTQYFGPGTRLTVL.

The chain uses TRBV7-9 and TRBJ2-2; 8 bases map to TRBD1. The V segment lost 5 bases and the J segment 8 bases; nucleotides outside the gene matches: 4. The CDR3 runs 13 residues. The germline CDR1 and CDR2 sequences are SEHNR and FQNEAQ (reference sequence). The CDR3 sequence: CASSTTGEGELFF. DNA of the CDR3: TGTGCCAGCAGCACGACAGGGGAGGGGGAGCTGTTTTTT.

In DNA form, the CDR3 reads TGTGCCAGCAGTTTGAGACAGGGGGCCAAAAACATTCAGTACTTC. Amino acid sequence: CASSLRQGAKNIQYF. The V gene is TRBV6-1, the J gene TRBJ2-4; 8 bases are shared with TRBD1. The CDR3 loop spans 15 amino acids. Germline CDR1 MNHNS, CDR2 SASEGT. The ends lost 5 bases at V and 1 base at J; junction bases unmatched: 4.

This rearrangement joins TRBV7-8 to TRBJ2-3; no firm D call. V was pared by 7 bases and J by 5 bases, with 7 bases between. The CDR3 runs to 11 residues. Looked up from germline, CDR1 is SGHVS and CDR2 is FQNEAQ. The CDR3 sequence: CASISGDTQYF. In nucleotides, the CDR3 is TGTGCCAGCATTTCGGGAGATACGCAGTATTTT. Based on the CDR3 plus reference TRBV7-8 and TRBJ2-3, the full variable domain is GAGVSQSPRYKVAKRGQDVALRCDPISGHVSLFWYQQALGQGPEFLTYFQNEAQLDKSGLPSDRFFAERPEGSVSTLKIQRTQQEDSAVYLCASISGDTQYFGPGTRLTVL.

This clone is a singleton in its sample. V is TRBV6-1 and J is TRBJ1-1; D is ambiguous. V dropped 4 bases and J dropped 7 bases, with 10 bases sitting between them. The CDR3 extends over 12 amino acids. Germline CDR1 MNHNS, CDR2 SASEGT. The CDR3 reads CASSGQFLEAFF. CDR3 DNA sequence: TGTGCCAGCAGTGGCCAGTTCCTTGAAGCTTTCTTT.

V and J are TRBV18 and TRBJ1-1; D call uncertain. Germline V gene lookup returns CDR1 KGHSH and CDR2 LQKENI. The V end was cut by 5 bases, the J end by 6 bases, with 13 bases between. The CDR3 has 13 residues. CDR3 nucleotide sequence: TGTGCCAGCTCAGAAGGAGGAAGGCCTGAAGCTTTCTTT. As protein: CASSEGGRPEAFF.